This T cell receptor beta chain was obtained from a study of blood T cell repertoires in COVID-19. This clone has just a few counts. Authors' processing steps: Amplification from reference gene primers served as the basis for estimated nucleated cell counts. Sequencing was performed with immunoSEQ multiplex PCR; in TCRdb, only in-frame clones are kept and a portion is missing. The D gene and trimming were derived from the DNA, and the V and J assignments and clone size from that table. The table has 150,000 to 160,000 clones, roughly 82% seen once; the top ten hold approximately 9.4%. Germline loops: CDR1 SGHDT, CDR2 YYEEEE. Trimming stripped 1 base from V and 6 bases from J, with 20 bases between. This CDR3 has 17 amino acids.

The clonotype originates from a woman aged 45-65 years with acute or convalescent COVID-19. Source material: peripheral blood. The chain recombines TRBV5-6 with TRBJ1-5; D possibly corresponds to TRBD1 (5 bases). CDR3 nucleotide sequence: TGTGCCAGCAGCTTGTCCAGCGCGGGGGGTTTGAGTCAGCCCCAGCATTTT. Protein product: CASSLSSAGGLSQPQHF.